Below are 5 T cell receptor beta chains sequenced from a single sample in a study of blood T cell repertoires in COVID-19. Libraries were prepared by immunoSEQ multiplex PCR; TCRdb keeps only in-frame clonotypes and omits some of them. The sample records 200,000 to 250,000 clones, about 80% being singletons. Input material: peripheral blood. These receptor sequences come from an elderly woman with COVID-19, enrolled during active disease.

The CDR3 nucleotides are TGTGCCAGCAGTTACACTCGGACAGGGGGCTCCCATGGCTACACCTTC. Protein: CASSYTRTGGSHGYTF. The gene calls are TRBV6-5 and TRBJ1-2, with 11 bases fitting TRBD1. CDR3 length equals 16 residues. V gave up 2 bases and J gave up 6 bases; unmatched junction bases: 8. Germline CDR1 is MNHEY and CDR2 is SVGAGI.

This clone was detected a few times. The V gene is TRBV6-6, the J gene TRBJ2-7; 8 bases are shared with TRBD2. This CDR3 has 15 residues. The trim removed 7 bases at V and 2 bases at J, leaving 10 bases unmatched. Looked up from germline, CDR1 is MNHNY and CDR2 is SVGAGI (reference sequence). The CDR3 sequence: CASTFTRGGAYEQYF. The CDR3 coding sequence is TGTGCCAGCACCTTCACCCGGGGGGGGGCCTACGAGCAGTACTTC.

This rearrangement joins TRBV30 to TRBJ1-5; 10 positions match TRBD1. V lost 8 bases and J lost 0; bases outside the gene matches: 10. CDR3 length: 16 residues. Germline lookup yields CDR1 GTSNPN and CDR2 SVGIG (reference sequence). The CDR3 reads CAGTDRGENSNQPQHF. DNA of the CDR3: TGTGCCGGAACGGACAGGGGGGAAAATAGCAATCAGCCCCAGCATTTT.

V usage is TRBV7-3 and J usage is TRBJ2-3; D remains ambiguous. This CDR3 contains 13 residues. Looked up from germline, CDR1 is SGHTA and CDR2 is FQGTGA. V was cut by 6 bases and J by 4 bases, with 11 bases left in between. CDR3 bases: TGTGCCAGCAGGTCCGCCCCGGCAGATACGCAGTATTTT. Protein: CASRSAPADTQYF.

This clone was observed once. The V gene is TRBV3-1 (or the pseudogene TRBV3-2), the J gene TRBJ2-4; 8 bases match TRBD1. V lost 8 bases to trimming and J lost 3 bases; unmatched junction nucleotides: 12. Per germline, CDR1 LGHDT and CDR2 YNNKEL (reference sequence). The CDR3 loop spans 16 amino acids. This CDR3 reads CASEAGTGGLKNIQYF. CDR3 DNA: TGTGCCAGCGAAGCAGGGACAGGCGGCCTCAAAAACATTCAGTACTTC.